These 22 T cell receptor beta chains were all obtained from the same sample, sequenced in a study of T cell responses to AZD1222 COVID-19 vaccine. The data were produced by immunoSEQ multiplex PCR, yet TCRdb's version contains in-frame clones alone and is incomplete. This sample has roughly 150,000 clones, with 91% found just once. Sample: peripheral blood, taken on day 0 of AZD1222 vaccination. The receptors were sampled from an adult in good health.

The genes are TRBV29-1 and TRBJ1-1; D possibly corresponds to TRBD1 (5 bases). CDR1 is SQVTM, CDR2 ANQGSEA, per germline. Trimming cost V 6 bases and J 3 bases, with 20 bases left between them. The CDR3 sequence is 15 residues long. The chain's CDR3 is CSVPDPEGRDTEAFF. The CDR3 nucleotides read TGCAGCGTCCCCGATCCCGAAGGCAGGGACACTGAAGCTTTCTTT.

The chain uses TRBV6-5 and TRBJ2-3; 7 nucleotides match TRBD2. The CDR3 consists of 15 residues. Trimming removed 7 bases from V and 1 base from J; junction bases left unmatched: 8. The germline V gene encodes CDR1 MNHEY and CDR2 SVGAGI. The CDR3 reads CASTWGGLGTDTQYF. In nucleotides, the CDR3 is TGTGCCAGCACTTGGGGCGGACTAGGCACAGATACGCAGTATTTT.

The V gene is TRBV19, the J gene TRBJ1-1; a weak D match, TRBD1 (5 bases). This CDR3 comprises 14 residues. Germline V lookup: CDR1 LNHDA, CDR2 SQIVND (reference sequence). Trimming took off 3 bases at V and 0 bases at J, with 8 bases between the two ends. CDR3 coding DNA: TGTGCCAGTAGTATTTCACAGGTGAACACTGAAGCTTTCTTT. This translates into CASSISQVNTEAFF.

This sequence joins TRBV5-1 and TRBJ1-1, with TRBD1 matching over 8 bases. The V gene's germline CDR1 is SGHRS and CDR2 YFSETQ. The CDR3 loop spans 14 amino acids. Unmatched junction bases numbered 7, after V lost 4 bases and J lost 5 bases. The CDR3 loop reads CASSEKQGVTEAFF. The DNA for the CDR3 is TGCGCCAGCAGCGAGAAACAGGGGGTGACTGAAGCTTTCTTT.

The rearrangement joins TRBV5-1 to TRBJ2-5, with 12 bases fitting TRBD2. The trim removed 4 bases at V and 5 bases at J, leaving 15 bases unmatched. The germline gives CDR1 SGHRS, CDR2 YFSETQ. This CDR3 contains 18 residues. CDR3 bases: TGCGCCAGCAGCCGGACACGGGGACTAGCGGGCCTCCGGGAGACCCAGTACTTC. Protein sequence: CASSRTRGLAGLRETQYF. Based on the CDR3 plus reference TRBV5-1 and TRBJ2-5, the full variable domain is KAGVTQTPRYLIKTRGQQVTLSCSPISGHRSVSWYQQTPGQGLQFLFEYFSETQRNKGNFPGRFSGRQFSNSRSEMNVSTLELGDSALYLCASSRTRGLAGLRETQYFGPGTRLLVL.

Notes on this clone: This sample includes further DNA sequences coding for the same CDR3. The rearrangement joins TRBV9 to TRBJ2-7; possibly TRBD1 or TRBD2 for D (5 bases each). With 0 bases removed from V and 1 base from J, the gap between germline ends came to 8 bases. The germline V gene encodes CDR1 SGDLS and CDR2 YYNGEE. This CDR3 contains 14 residues. This CDR3 is CASSVGDGSYEQYF. The DNA for the CDR3 is TGTGCCAGCAGCGTAGGGGACGGGTCCTACGAGCAGTACTTC.

The chain carries TRBV6-2 or TRBV6-3 and TRBJ2-3; possibly TRBD1 or TRBD2 for D (5 bases each). In germline, CDR1 is MNHEY, CDR2 SVGEGT. This CDR3 contains 15 residues. The V and J ends lost 5 bases and 0 bases respectively, with 12 bases between them. CDR3 residues: CASSLDGTSTDTQYF. CDR3 DNA: TGTGCCAGCAGTCTGGACGGGACGAGCACAGATACGCAGTATTTT.

In this sample, this clone turned up a few times. The J gene is TRBJ1-5, the V gene TRBV3-1 (or the pseudogene TRBV3-2); TRBD1 agrees at 7 bases. From germline, CDR1 is LGHDT and CDR2 YNNKEL (reference sequence). The CDR3 runs to 14 residues. J lost 4 bases, V lost 4 bases, and 4 bases had no gene match. CDR3 loop: CASSPTGPNQPQHF. The CDR3 bases are TGTGCCAGCAGCCCGACAGGGCCTAATCAGCCCCAGCATTTT.

This CDR3 reads CASSEGGQGVNEKLFF. In DNA form, the CDR3 reads TGTGCCAGCAGCGAGGGAGGACAGGGTGTTAATGAAAAACTGTTTTTT. The chain recombines TRBV9 with TRBJ1-4, with 8 nucleotides matching TRBD1. J lost 4 bases, V lost 3 bases, and 8 bases had no gene match. The CDR3 contains 16 residues. Germline V gene sequence: CDR1 SGDLS, CDR2 YYNGEE.

The V gene is TRBV27, the J gene TRBJ2-7; the match to TRBD1 covers 9 bases. CDR3 length equals 14 residues. The junction had 6 bases not matched to a gene; V was cut back by 5 bases and J by 4 bases. Looked up from germline, CDR1 is MNHEY and CDR2 is SMNVEV (reference sequence). CDR3 residues: CASSRTGEGYEQYF. The CDR3 DNA sequence: TGTGCCAGCAGTCGGACAGGGGAGGGATACGAGCAGTACTTC.

This clone appeared once. The chain uses TRBV6-5 and TRBJ1-1; the D gene is possibly TRBD1 (5 bases). The CDR3 runs to 14 residues. CDR1 MNHEY and CDR2 SVGAGI come from the germline V gene. V was trimmed by 11 bases and J by 2 bases, leaving 18 bases between them. The CDR3 protein is CAGHSTGANTEAFF. CDR3 sequence (DNA): TGTGCCGGCCACTCAACCGGGGCAAACACTGAAGCTTTCTTT.

This chain links TRBV7-2 with TRBJ1-4; TRBD1 matches 8 bases. Germline V gives CDR1 SGHTA, CDR2 FQGNSA. V lost 1 base to trimming and J lost 3 bases; unmatched junction nucleotides: 4. This CDR3 contains 16 residues. The CDR3 loop reads CASSLVGTGSNEKLFF. CDR3 nucleotides: TGTGCCAGCAGCTTAGTTGGGACAGGATCTAATGAAAAACTGTTTTTT.

The chain is built from TRBV4-3 and TRBJ2-2, with 10 bases matching TRBD1. J was trimmed by 4 bases and V by 0 bases; bases with no gene match: 5. Germline V gives CDR1 LGHNA, CDR2 YSLEER. The CDR3 has 17 residues. For the CDR3, the DNA is TGCGCCAGCAGCCAAGACCGGGACAGGGGTATCACCGGGGAGCTGTTTTTT. It yields the protein CASSQDRDRGITGELFF.

This chain connects TRBV10-3 to TRBJ2-5; D is unclear. This CDR3 contains 13 residues. Between the trimmed V and J ends, which lost 4 bases and 5 bases, there was a span of 11 bases. CDR1 is ENHRY, CDR2 SYGVKD, per germline. The CDR3 loop is CAISGSGSETQYF. DNA for the CDR3: TGTGCCATCAGTGGATCTGGGTCGGAGACCCAGTACTTC.

The chain has TRBV11-3 and TRBJ2-7; D remains ambiguous. The CDR3 sequence is 11 residues long. Germline loops: CDR1 SGHNT, CDR2 YENEEA. Trimming stripped 3 bases from V and 5 bases from J, with 5 bases between. CDR3 DNA sequence: TGTGCCAGCAGCTTCGGAAACGAGCAGTACTTC. Protein product: CASSFGNEQYF.

This chain links TRBV5-1 with TRBJ2-6, with D possibly called TRBD1 or TRBD2 (5 bases each). CDR3 size: 17 residues. The germline CDR1 and CDR2 sequences are SGHRS and YFSETQ. V dropped 3 bases and J dropped 2 bases, with 15 bases sitting between them. The chain's CDR3 is CASSWGRDRPGANVLTF. Here the CDR3 DNA reads TGCGCCAGCAGCTGGGGACGGGACCGCCCTGGGGCCAACGTCCTGACTTTC.

This chain links TRBV28 with TRBJ2-2; 14 bases match TRBD2. The germline gives CDR1 MDHEN, CDR2 SYDVKM. The CDR3 sequence is 18 residues long. V was clipped by 6 bases and J by 6 bases; unmatched bases: 12. The CDR3 DNA reads TGTGCCAGCAGCCGTCGGGGACTAGCGGGAGAGATTGCCGGGGAGCTGTTTTTT. Protein sequence: CASSRRGLAGEIAGELFF.

This chain joins TRBV28 and TRBJ1-1; possibly TRBD1 for D (5 bases). Trimming took off 11 bases at V and 2 bases at J, with 12 bases between the two ends. The CDR3 runs to 12 residues. CDR1 is MDHEN and CDR2 is SYDVKM in the germline V gene. The DNA of the CDR3 is TGTGCCGGGGCCTCGGGAAACACTGAAGCTTTCTTT. Protein: CAGASGNTEAFF.

The genes are TRBV6-2 or TRBV6-3 and TRBJ1-5; D remains ambiguous. V shed 0 bases and J shed 3 bases, with 9 bases lying between them. CDR3 length: 15 residues. CDR1 is MNHEY, CDR2 SVGEGT, per germline. DNA for the CDR3: TGTGCCAGCAGTTACTCGAGGGTGGACAATCAGCCCCAGCATTTT. Translation: CASSYSRVDNQPQHF.

The chain joins TRBV30 to TRBJ2-7, with TRBD2 matching 11 bases. The junction had 13 bases not matched to a gene; V was cut back by 1 base and J by 5 bases. CDR3 length equals 17 residues. Germline V gene data show CDR1 as GTSNPN and CDR2 as SVGIG (reference sequence). The DNA for the CDR3 is TGTGCCTGGAGTGACCTCCGAACTAGCGGGGGTTTGAACGAGCAGTACTTC. It is translated as CAWSDLRTSGGLNEQYF.

The chain uses TRBV3-1 (or the pseudogene TRBV3-2) and TRBJ2-5, with unresolved D. Germline V lookup: CDR1 LGHDT, CDR2 YNNKEL (reference sequence). The CDR3 runs to 15 residues. Trimming shortened V by 0 bases and J by 4 bases, and 12 bases separated the two germline ends. The CDR3 loop reads CASSQDLAVGETQYF. The CDR3 DNA follows: TGTGCCAGCAGCCAAGATTTGGCGGTTGGAGAGACCCAGTACTTC.

The V call is TRBV28, the J call TRBJ2-7; TRBD1 might be the D (5 bases). Germline loops: CDR1 MDHEN, CDR2 SYDVKM. This CDR3 has 14 amino acids. V gave up 3 bases and J gave up 6 bases, with 15 bases separating them. This CDR3 reads CASSLTQAFGEQYF. For the CDR3, the DNA is TGTGCCAGCAGTTTGACACAGGCGTTCGGCGAGCAGTACTTC.